This T cell receptor beta chain was recorded in a study of blood T cell repertoires in COVID-19. Study details: Specimens from acute and convalescent COVID-19 originated in the United States, Italy and Spain. The analysed material was cDNA or gDNA that came from T cells, B-cell-depleted T cells, or PBMCs.

TCRdb's copy holds only in-frame clones and misses some; the assay was immunoSEQ multiplex PCR. The sample shows 400,000 to 450,000 clones, around 89% of them seen only once. J lost 0 bases, V lost 4 bases, and 2 bases had no gene match. The CDR3 has 14 residues. In germline, CDR1 is MGHDK, CDR2 SYGVNS. Followed over time, Seattle patients had been enrolled while infection was active. The chain recombines TRBV25-1 with TRBJ1-2; TRBD1 matches at 7 bases. Source material: peripheral blood. This clonotype was obtained from a woman between 50 and 59 years old with COVID-19, enrolled during active disease. For the CDR3, the DNA is TGTGCCAGCAGTGCCGGGACAGCTAACTATGGCTACACCTTC. It yields the protein CASSAGTANYGYTF.